One and the same sample provided the 8 T cell receptor beta chains below, sequenced in a study of tumor and adjacent non-tumor tissue in lung cancer. The template was RNA from unsorted bulk tissue. Distant lung tissue was collected more than 3 cm away from the tumor edge. Three rounds of nested PCR, following a modified ARM-PCR protocol, produced the TCRbeta library. TCRdb used MiXCR to reprocess the multiplex PCR reads, holding one entry per CDR3 protein. Of more than 55,000 distinct CDR3 sequences in the sample, approximately 73% are singletons; the top ten hold 40% to 50%. Source material: distant non-tumor lung tissue. These receptor sequences come from a man aged 55 to 70 with non-small cell lung cancer.

Note on this clonotype: The junction departs from germline at one end; a sequencing error may be responsible. This chain connects TRBV6-2 or TRBV6-3 to TRBJ2-7; a possible D gene is TRBD2 (5 bases). Germline CDR1 and CDR2: MNHEY and SVGEGT. The CDR3 is made up of 14 amino acids. The CDR3 DNA follows: TGTGCCAGCCGGGGATGGGAGCCAACCTACGAGCAGTATTTC. Amino acid sequence: CASRGWEPTYEQYF.

The chain has TRBV4-1 and TRBJ2-5; D gene ambiguous. The germline V gene has CDR1 MGHRA and CDR2 YSYEKL. CDR3 length: 15 amino acids. Trimming stripped 2 bases from V and 1 base from J, with 11 bases between. CDR3 coding DNA: TGCGCCAGCAGCCAAACTTCTCGGAGCCAAGAGACCCAGTACTTC. It is translated as CASSQTSRSQETQYF.

The table lists this clonotype with a count of one. The V and J genes are TRBV4-1 and TRBJ2-3; D remains unclear. V was cut by 8 bases and J by 0 bases, with 12 bases left in between. CDR3 length: 14 residues. The V gene's germline CDR1 is MGHRA and CDR2 YSYEKL. CDR3 sequence: CASAPLGSTDTQYF. As DNA, the CDR3 is TGCGCCAGCGCTCCCCTAGGCAGCACAGATACGCAGTATTTT.

This clonotype showed up just once. Germline and junction disagree at one end, which may indicate a read error. The chain links TRBV29-1 to TRBJ1-1; D is possibly TRBD1 (5 bases). Germline V gene sequence: CDR1 SQVTM, CDR2 ANQGSEA. CDR3 length: 12 residues. The CDR3 spells CSGGMGNTGAFF. CDR3 coding DNA: TGCAGCGGGGGGATGGGGAACACTGGAGCTTTCTTT.

As concerns this clonotype: A much larger clone differs from this one at a single base, so this may be a read error. The gene calls are TRBV5-4 and TRBJ1-1; D call uncertain. This CDR3 spans 13 amino acids. Germline V gives CDR1 SGHNT, CDR2 YYREEE (reference sequence). The CDR3 nucleotides are TGTGCCTGCAGCCCCCCCGGGATGACTGAAGCTTTCTTT. It encodes CACSPPGMTEAFF.

Points on this clonotype: Its ends do not fully match the called genes, so a read error is possible. The rearrangement uses TRBV6-2 or TRBV6-3 and TRBJ2-3, with 12 bases identical to TRBD2. The CDR3 has 19 residues. Germline V gene lookup returns CDR1 MNHEY and CDR2 SVGEGT. The DNA of the CDR3 is TGTGTCAGCAGTTACCAGCCGGAACTAGCGGGGGGATACACAGATACGCAGTATTTT. Protein sequence: CVSSYQPELAGGYTDTQYF.

A remark on this clonotype: Germline is not matched at one junction end, which may reflect a read error. V and J are TRBV24-1 and TRBJ2-1; possible D gene TRBD2, 6 bases. CDR1 is KGHDR, CDR2 SFDVKD, per germline. There are 16 residues in the CDR3. The CDR3 reads CATSNSGLGGSDEPFF. The CDR3 DNA sequence: TGTGCCACCAGTAATTCAGGGCTCGGGGGTTCGGATGAGCCGTTCTTC.

Comment on this clonotype: One junction end disagrees with the germline gene, perhaps due to a read error. The chain carries TRBV4-1 and TRBJ2-5; the D gene is possibly TRBD2 (6 bases). This CDR3 has 16 residues. Germline CDR1 and CDR2: MGHRA and YSYEKL. This chain's CDR3 is CASSQEARGDAESQYF. In DNA form, the CDR3 reads TGCGCCAGCAGCCAAGAGGCGCGGGGAGACGCAGAGAGCCAGTACTTC.